This passage covers 8 T cell receptor beta chains from one sample sequenced in a study of T cell responses to AZD1222 COVID-19 vaccine. The assay was immunoSEQ multiplex PCR, and TCRdb's table has in-frame clones only and misses some. The sample records 70,000 to 85,000 clones, roughly 82% being singletons. This specimen was peripheral blood, taken on day 0 of AZD1222 vaccination. The source of these receptors is an adult in good health.

The chain is built from TRBV5-5 and TRBJ2-7, with TRBD2 identical over 10 bases. The junction had 1 base not matched to a gene; V was cut back by 0 bases and J by 4 bases. Germline V CDR1 and CDR2: SGHKS, YYEKEE (reference sequence). The CDR3 contains 14 residues. The CDR3 DNA follows: TGTGCCAGCAGCTTGGGAGCGGGAGGGTACGAGCAGTACTTC. This translates into CASSLGAGGYEQYF.

The chain carries TRBV5-1 and TRBJ2-3; 7 bases line up with TRBD2. V shed 0 bases, J shed 2 bases, and the junction held 6 bases outside the gene matches. The CDR3 extends over 16 amino acids. CDR1 and CDR2 (germline): SGHRS, YFSETQ. CDR3 in amino acids: CASSLGLAESTDTQYF. In nucleotides, the CDR3 is TGCGCCAGCAGCTTGGGGCTAGCGGAGTCCACAGATACGCAGTATTTT.

This clone ranks as medium-sized. Distinct nucleotide sequences in the sample also encode this CDR3. The chain uses TRBV7-2 and TRBJ2-3; possibly TRBD2 for D (5 bases). In germline, CDR1 is SGHTA, CDR2 FQGNSA. Trimming left V 0 bases short and J 0 bases short, with 7 bases between. The CDR3 consists of 15 residues. CDR3 amino acids: CASSLAGVSTDTQYF. The CDR3 DNA reads TGTGCCAGCAGCTTAGCCGGGGTGAGCACAGATACGCAGTATTTT.

The sample holds a few counts of this clone. The chain uses TRBV5-8 and TRBJ2-2, with TRBD2 identical over 9 bases. The CDR3 is 14 residues long. Germline lookup yields CDR1 SGHTS and CDR2 YDEGEE. Trimming cost V 6 bases and J 1 base; bases outside gene matches: 1. This CDR3 is CASKREVNTGELFF. The CDR3, as DNA: TGTGCCAGCAAGCGGGAGGTGAACACCGGGGAGCTGTTTTTT.

The chain carries TRBV20-1 and TRBJ1-2; D unclear. Trimming removed 3 bases at V and 12 bases at J, with 8 bases between. The CDR3 has 9 residues. Per germline, CDR1 DFQATT and CDR2 SNEGSKA (reference sequence). The CDR3 DNA follows: TGCAGTGCTAGGACCCGGAACACCTTC. This gives the protein CSARTRNTF.

V usage is TRBV7-9 and J usage is TRBJ2-3; 7 positions match TRBD2. The V and J ends lost 6 bases and 2 bases, in that order; junction bases with no gene match: 5. There are 14 residues in the CDR3. Germline V lookup: CDR1 SEHNR, CDR2 FQNEAQ (reference sequence). This chain's CDR3 is CASRSSGLTDTQYF. The CDR3 DNA reads as TGTGCCAGCAGATCTAGCGGTCTCACAGATACGCAGTATTTT.

As DNA, the CDR3 is TGTGCCAGCAGTTTGGGACAGGGACGGGGGATGGGTGAAAAACTGTTTTTT. Protein sequence: CASSLGQGRGMGEKLFF. The chain couples TRBV27 to TRBJ1-4; 9 positions agree with TRBD1. The V gene's germline CDR1 is MNHEY and CDR2 SMNVEV (reference sequence). CDR3 length: 17 residues. Germline trimming cut 3 bases from V and 7 bases from J; bases unmatched to any gene: 12.

This chain links TRBV4-3 with TRBJ1-1; TRBD1 is a possible D gene (6 bases). V lost 0 bases and J lost 4, with 12 bases in between. From germline, CDR1 is LGHNA and CDR2 YSLEER. The CDR3 runs to 15 residues. This chain's CDR3 is CASSQDRGGGTEAFF. The DNA of the CDR3 is TGCGCCAGCAGCCAAGATAGAGGGGGGGGCACTGAAGCTTTCTTT.